Below, 9 T cell receptor beta chains from the same sample are listed, as sequenced in a study of tissue T cells after allogeneic stem cell transplantation. Sequencing used immunoSEQ multiplex PCR; TCRdb keeps in-frame clones, though not all of them. The sample has 25,000 to 30,000 clones; 85% are singletons. Here the sequenced sample was blood, taken before transplantation. The receptors were gathered from a woman aged 18 to 55 who later had graft-versus-host disease after an allogeneic stem cell transplant.

The gene calls are TRBV5-1 and TRBJ1-6; 8 bases map to TRBD1. Germline CDR1 and CDR2: SGHRS and YFSETQ. After removal of 3 bases from V and 8 bases from J, the junction contained 10 bases not matched to a gene. The length of the CDR3 is 16 residues. As DNA, the CDR3 is TGCGCCAGCAGCTATTCTCCGACAGGGGAAGATTCACCCCTCCACTTT. This gives the protein CASSYSPTGEDSPLHF.

The chain joins TRBV7-3 to TRBJ2-6; D may be TRBD1 or TRBD2 (6 bases each). The V gene's germline CDR1 is SGHTA and CDR2 FQGTGA. CDR3 length: 15 amino acids. V lost 8 bases and J lost 4, with 15 bases in between. This CDR3 reads CASGLGGGGANVLTF. The CDR3 region has the DNA TGTGCCAGCGGCCTAGGGGGAGGAGGGGCCAACGTCCTGACTTTC.

V usage is TRBV7-3 and J usage is TRBJ2-1; TRBD2 matches at 9 bases. Germline trimming cut 2 bases from V and 9 bases from J; bases unmatched to any gene: 14. The length of the CDR3 is 17 residues. Germline V gene lookup returns CDR1 SGHTA and CDR2 FQGTGA. In nucleotides, the CDR3 is TGTGCCAGCAGCTTATGGAGCGGGGGGCCGGTTGTGGCTGAGCAGTTCTTC. Its translation is CASSLWSGGPVVAEQFF.

The chain employs TRBV4-3 and TRBJ1-1; the D gene is possibly TRBD1 (6 bases). Trimming pared 0 bases from V and 11 bases from J, leaving 22 bases between. The CDR3 spans 16 residues. Germline values: CDR1 LGHNA, CDR2 YSLEER. CDR3 coding DNA: TGCGCCAGCAGCCAAGATCGGGGGCAGGGAGTCGCCTACGCTTTCTTT. Protein product: CASSQDRGQGVAYAFF.

V usage is TRBV5-1 and J usage is TRBJ1-1; 7 nucleotides match TRBD1. The junction had 20 bases not matched to a gene; V was cut back by 5 bases and J by 1 base. The CDR3 covers 19 residues. Germline lookup yields CDR1 SGHRS and CDR2 YFSETQ. In DNA, the CDR3 is TGCGCCAGCAGTTTAGGTTGGTACAGGGGTTCCCCCCGGAACACTGAAGCTTTCTTT. This sequence encodes CASSLGWYRGSPRNTEAFF.

The rearrangement uses TRBV6-2 or TRBV6-3 and TRBJ1-1, with D perhaps TRBD1 (5 bases). The CDR3 sequence is 15 residues long. Trimming took off 3 bases at V and 3 bases at J, with 14 bases between the two ends. Looked up from germline, CDR1 is MNHEY and CDR2 is SVGEGT. CDR3 region: CASSYRQNQYTEAFF. The CDR3 DNA sequence: TGTGCCAGCAGTTATCGACAGAACCAGTACACTGAAGCTTTCTTT.

This clone was recorded a few times. The chain couples TRBV7-8 to TRBJ1-2, with unresolved D. The CDR3 runs 13 residues. Between the trimmed V and J ends, which lost 0 bases and 5 bases, there was a span of 7 bases. From germline, CDR1 is SGHVS and CDR2 FQNEAQ. CDR3 protein: CASSLARDYGYTF. Here the CDR3 DNA reads TGTGCCAGCAGCTTAGCGCGAGATTATGGCTACACCTTC.

J is TRBJ2-3 and V is TRBV28, with D possibly being TRBD1 (6 bases). The CDR3 has 16 amino acids. V was shortened by 4 bases and J by 2 bases, with 16 bases between the two germline ends. Germline V gene data show CDR1 as MDHEN and CDR2 as SYDVKM. The CDR3: CASSSPRRDNTDTQYF. CDR3 sequence (DNA): TGTGCCAGCAGTTCTCCCCGACGGGACAACACAGATACGCAGTATTTT.

This clone has only one observation. A much larger clone differs from this one at a single base, so this may be a read error. For the CDR3, the DNA is TGTGCCAGCAGCCCCCTGAGAGAGGATGGCTACACCTTC. Encoded protein: CASSPLREDGYTF. The chain couples TRBV7-8 to TRBJ1-2; D gene uncertain. The CDR3 length is 13 residues. Germline assignment: CDR1 SGHVS and CDR2 FQNEAQ. V was pared by 5 bases and J by 6 bases, with 13 bases between.